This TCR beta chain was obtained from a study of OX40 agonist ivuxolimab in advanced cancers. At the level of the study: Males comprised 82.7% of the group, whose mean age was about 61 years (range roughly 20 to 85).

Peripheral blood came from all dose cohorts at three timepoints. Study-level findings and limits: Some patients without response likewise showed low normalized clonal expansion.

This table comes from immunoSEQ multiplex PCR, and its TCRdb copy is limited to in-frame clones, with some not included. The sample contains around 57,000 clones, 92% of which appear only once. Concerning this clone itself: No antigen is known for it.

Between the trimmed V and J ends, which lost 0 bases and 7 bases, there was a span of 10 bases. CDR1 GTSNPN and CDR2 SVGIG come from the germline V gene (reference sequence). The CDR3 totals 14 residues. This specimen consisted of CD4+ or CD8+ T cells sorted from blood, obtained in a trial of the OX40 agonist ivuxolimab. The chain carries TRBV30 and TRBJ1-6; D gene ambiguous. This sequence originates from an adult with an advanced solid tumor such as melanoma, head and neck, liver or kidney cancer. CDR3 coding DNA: TGTGCCTGGAGTGTAGGTAGTACAAATTCACCCCTCCACTTT. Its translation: CAWSVGSTNSPLHF.